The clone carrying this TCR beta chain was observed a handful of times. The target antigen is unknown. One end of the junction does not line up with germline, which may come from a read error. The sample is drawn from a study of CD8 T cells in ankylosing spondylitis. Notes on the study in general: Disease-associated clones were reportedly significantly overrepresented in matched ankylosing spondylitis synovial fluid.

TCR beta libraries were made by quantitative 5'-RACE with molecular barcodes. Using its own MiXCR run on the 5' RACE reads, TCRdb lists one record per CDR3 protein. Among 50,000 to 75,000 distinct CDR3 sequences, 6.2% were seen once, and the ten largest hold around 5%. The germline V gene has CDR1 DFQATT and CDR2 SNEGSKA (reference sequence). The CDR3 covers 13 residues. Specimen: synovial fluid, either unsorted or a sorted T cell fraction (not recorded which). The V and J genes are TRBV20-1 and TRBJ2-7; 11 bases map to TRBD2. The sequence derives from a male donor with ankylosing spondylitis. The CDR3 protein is CSAGTSGSYEQHF. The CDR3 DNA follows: TGCAGTGCTGGGACTAGCGGATCTTACGAGCAGCACTTC.